The 7 T cell receptor beta chains presented below share a single source sample, sequenced in a study of graft-versus-host responses after intestinal transplantation. Measured with immunoSEQ multiplex PCR; TCRdb has only the in-frame clones, and not every one. The top ten clones hold 1.1% of a sample with roughly 98,000 clones, about 93% of them seen once. For these TCRs, the target antigens are not known. This material consisted of unstimulated CD8+ T cells sorted from spleen or lymph node cells, taken before transplant. The origin of the receptors is a human donor who was the organ donor for an intestinal transplant.

The chain employs TRBV27 and TRBJ1-2; the D is unclear. The CDR3 covers 13 residues. Trimming stripped 2 bases from V and 2 bases from J, with 6 bases between. Germline lookup yields CDR1 MNHEY and CDR2 SMNVEV (reference sequence). DNA of the CDR3: TGTGCCAGCAGTTTAGGGCTGAACTATGGCTACACCTTC. Translation: CASSLGLNYGYTF.

V gene TRBV6-5 combines with J gene TRBJ2-3; D not resolved. The V gene's germline CDR1 is MNHEY and CDR2 SVGAGI. V was clipped by 1 base and J by 5 bases, with 10 bases between them. CDR3 length: 14 amino acids. Here the CDR3 reads CASSYLQFRDTQYF. In DNA, the CDR3 is TGTGCCAGCAGTTACTTACAGTTTCGAGATACGCAGTATTTT.

The chain is built from TRBV29-1 and TRBJ2-3, with D perhaps TRBD2 (5 bases). The CDR3 is 15 amino acids. Germline V lookup: CDR1 SQVTM, CDR2 ANQGSEA. Trimming took 1 base from V and 1 from J, leaving 12 bases between them. Here the CDR3 DNA reads TGCAGCGTTGAAGGGCCCCCGGAGGGCACAGATACGCAGTATTTT. This sequence encodes CSVEGPPEGTDTQYF.

The V call is TRBV27, the J call TRBJ2-7; a possible D gene is TRBD2 (5 bases). The length of the CDR3 is 16 residues. Trimming shortened V by 2 bases and J by 2 bases, and 16 bases separated the two germline ends. Germline V gene lookup returns CDR1 MNHEY and CDR2 SMNVEV (reference sequence). As DNA, the CDR3 is TGTGCCAGCAGTTTACGTTCGGGATCAAACCCCTACGAGCAGTACTTC. As protein: CASSLRSGSNPYEQYF.

CDR3 in amino acids: CSALDSQETQYF. The CDR3 bases are TGCAGCGCCTTGGACAGCCAAGAGACCCAGTACTTC. This chain uses TRBV29-1 with TRBJ2-5; perhaps TRBD1 as D (6 bases). The V end lost 7 bases, the J end lost 1 base, and 10 bases lay between the germline ends. CDR3 length equals 12 residues. Germline lookup yields CDR1 SQVTM and CDR2 ANQGSEA.

The chain uses TRBV27 and TRBJ2-5, with TRBD2 identical over 9 bases. This CDR3 is 15 amino acids long. The germline CDR1 and CDR2 sequences are MNHEY and SMNVEV (reference sequence). Trimming removed 3 bases from V and 6 bases from J; junction bases left unmatched: 8. The CDR3 loop is CASSLDSGGGQTQYF. CDR3 DNA sequence: TGTGCCAGCAGTTTGGATAGCGGGGGTGGGCAGACCCAGTACTTC.

The chain carries TRBV4-3 and TRBJ2-1; D is uncertain. Looked up from germline, CDR1 is LGHNA and CDR2 is YSLEER. CDR3 size: 13 residues. Trimming shortened V by 0 bases and J by 6 bases, and 6 bases separated the two germline ends. The CDR3 sequence: CASSQEMSNEQFF. The CDR3 DNA reads TGCGCCAGCAGCCAAGAGATGAGCAATGAGCAGTTCTTC.